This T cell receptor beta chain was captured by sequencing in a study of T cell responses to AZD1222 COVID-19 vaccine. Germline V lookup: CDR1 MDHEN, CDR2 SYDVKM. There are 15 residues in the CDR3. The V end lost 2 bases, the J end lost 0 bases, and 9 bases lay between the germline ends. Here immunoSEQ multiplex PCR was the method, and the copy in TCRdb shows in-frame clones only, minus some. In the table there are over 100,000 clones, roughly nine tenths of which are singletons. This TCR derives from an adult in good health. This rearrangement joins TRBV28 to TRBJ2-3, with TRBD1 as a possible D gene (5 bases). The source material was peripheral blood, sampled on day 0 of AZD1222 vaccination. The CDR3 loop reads CASSLGYRSTDTQYF. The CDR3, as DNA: TGTGCCAGCAGTTTAGGGTACAGGAGCACAGATACGCAGTATTTT.